The clone carrying this T cell receptor beta chain was seen many times. The V segment lost 3 bases and the J segment 3 bases; nucleotides outside the gene matches: 1. The CDR3 loop spans 14 amino acids. Germline-derived CDR1 and CDR2 are SGHTA and FQGTGA. This sample stems from a study of T-cell memory formation after mild COVID-19. Turning to the study itself: Most TCR clusters belonged to a single donor.

The authors produced TCR alpha and TCR beta cDNA libraries with sample barcodes and UMIs by 5'RACE using constant-segment primers. TCRdb fed the 5' RACE reads into MiXCR, producing one record per CDR3 protein. This sample carries approximately 300,000 distinct CDR3 sequences, around 15% of them seen once, and the ten largest clones take around 22%. V is TRBV7-3 and J is TRBJ2-1; 8 nucleotides line up with TRBD2. Sequenced sample: PBMCs or a T cell subset sorted from them (not recorded which). The clonotype originates from a young man who had mild COVID-19 (a few samples of this study predate the infection). Cell type and time point are not known. The CDR3 DNA reads as TGTGCCAGCAGCTTTAGCGGGGACTACAATGAGCAGTTCTTC. Encoded protein: CASSFSGDYNEQFF.